Below, one T cell receptor (beta chain) is given with its context. No antigen is known for it. This CDR3 spans 16 amino acids. The germline V gene encodes CDR1 SNHLY and CDR2 FYNNEI. J gave up 4 bases and V 6 bases, and 10 bases lay outside the gene matches. This entry belongs to a study of shared clonotypes between healthy human individuals. General study results and limits: Collection of samples was limited to blood; tissue repertoires likely differ.

Method: immunoSEQ multiplex PCR; TCRdb's copy keeps in-frame clones and lacks some. Of 2,100,000 or so clones listed, approximately 96% are singletons. The sequence came from a man aged 18 to 35 in good health. This chain connects TRBV2 to TRBJ2-2, with 8 bases that match TRBD1. Sequencing input: naive CD4+ T cells sorted from blood. The subset here: CD45RA+ positively selected. CDR3 in amino acids: CASRADRGGGTGELFF. CDR3 coding DNA: TGTGCCAGCAGGGCCGACAGGGGAGGAGGCACCGGGGAGCTGTTTTTT. The full variable domain, in which reference TRBV2 and TRBJ2-2 provide the parts outside the CDR3, is EPEVTQTPSHQVTQMGQEVILRCVPISNHLYFYWYRQILGQKVEFLVSFYNNEISEKSEIFDDQFSVERPDGSNFTLKIRSTKLEDSAMYFCASRADRGGGTGELFFGEGSRLTVL.